This T cell receptor beta chain was captured by sequencing in a study of blood T cell repertoires in COVID-19 (dated by TCRdb to about 2020). Looking at the study overall: Samples covering the acute and convalescent phases of COVID-19 were provided by collaborators in the United States, Italy and Spain. The material from the prospective study consisted of cDNA or gDNA derived from T cells, B-cell-depleted T cells, or PBMCs. The samples were drawn from the first 160 participants of the ongoing ImmuneRACE study and from roughly 1,300 subjects provided by 6 global collaborators. The sample metadata nearly always contained a de-identified subject ID, COVID-19 status, age in years and sex. The dataset comprised deeply sampled blood TCRbeta repertoires from subjects exposed to, actively infected with, or recovered from COVID-19. The repertoires were released in a freely available public database meant as a resource for research on the immune response to SARS-CoV-2. Where available, HLA class I and class II types were taken from metadata supplied by the sample provider and were not determined by assay-based typing.

A word on this clone: What this receptor recognizes is not known. The sample holds no much larger clone one base away, and base qualities are not on file.

One collaborating source in Seattle enrolled patients while the patients were actively infected and followed the patients over time throughout the course of disease. The collaborating institutions used their own protocols to collect whole blood in K2EDTA tubes. For TCRbeta analysis, collaborators shipped samples in one of three forms: frozen whole blood, isolated PBMCs, or DNA extracted from either of those sample types. TCRbeta CDR3 regions were amplified from genomic DNA using the immunoSEQ Assay, a bias-controlled multiplex PCR. In the authors' own workflow: The number of nucleated cells in each sample was estimated from the amplification of reference gene primers within the assay. To quantify the absolute abundance of each unique TCRbeta CDR3 rearrangement, sequence reads were collapsed and filtered. For each sample, productive Simpson clonality was calculated by taking the square root of Simpson's diversity index across productive rearrangements. TCRdb limited this immuneACCESS table to in-frame rearrangements with V and J called. A share of clones is missing; checked studies link under half to unresolved V genes, and the rest is unexplained. That table gives V, J and clone size, and the DNA gave D and trimming. In all, the sample holds tens of thousands of clones, and roughly four fifths of those were seen once. Roughly 2.4% of the sample is in the top ten clones.

According to the germline V gene, CDR1 reads MNHEY and CDR2 reads SVGEGT. Counted from cysteine to phenylalanine, this CDR3 has 16 amino acids. The entry retains the CDR3 DNA only, 48 bases that are in frame from base 1. Between the V and J ends, shortened by 5 bases and 0 bases respectively, the junction contains 11 bases. Study-wide findings and limitations: The quantity of clinical and demographic metadata differed by source and by participant and was supplied without curation.

The TCR sequence derives from a man aged 65 to 85 with COVID-19, enrolled during active disease. The sequence joins TRBV6-2 or TRBV6-3 to TRBJ2-6; the D gene lacks a confident call. Sequencing was carried out using peripheral blood. The nucleotide sequence is given as TGTGCCAGCAGTCTACTGGCGGACTCTGGGGCCAACGTCCTGACTTTC. This gives the protein CASSLLADSGANVLTF.